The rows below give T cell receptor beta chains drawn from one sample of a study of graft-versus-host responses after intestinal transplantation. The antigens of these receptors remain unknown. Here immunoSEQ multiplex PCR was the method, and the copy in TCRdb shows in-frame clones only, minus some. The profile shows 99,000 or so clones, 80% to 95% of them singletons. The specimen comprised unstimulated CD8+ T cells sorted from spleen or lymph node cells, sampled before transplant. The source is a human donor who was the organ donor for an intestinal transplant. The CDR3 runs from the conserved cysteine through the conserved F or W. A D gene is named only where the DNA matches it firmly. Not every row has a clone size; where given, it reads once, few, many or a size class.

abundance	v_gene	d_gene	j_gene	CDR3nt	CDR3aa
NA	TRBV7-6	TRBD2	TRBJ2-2	TGTGCCAGCAGCCCCAGGATCGAGACTAGCGGGAGGTCCGGGGAGCTGTTTTTT	CASSPRIETSGRSGELFF
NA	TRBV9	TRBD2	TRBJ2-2	TGTGCCAGTTCGACTAGCGGGGTGGACGGGGAGCTGTTTTTT	CASSTSGVDGELFF
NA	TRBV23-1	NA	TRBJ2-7	TGCGCCAGCAGTTATCTCCCAGGGCGGAGCTCCTACGAGCAGTACTTC	CASSYLPGRSSYEQYF
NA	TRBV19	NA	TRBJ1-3	TGTGCCAGTAGTAAATCCGCAGGGTTTATTTTCGGAAACACCATATATTTT	CASSKSAGFIFGNTIYF
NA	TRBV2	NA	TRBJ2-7	TGTGCCAGCATTAACCACGAAAGCGGGCGGTTCGAGCAGTACTTC	CASINHESGRFEQYF
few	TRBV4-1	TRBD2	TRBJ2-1	TGCGCCAGCCGAGCTAGCGGGGGAGAGCAGTTCTTC	CASRASGGEQFF
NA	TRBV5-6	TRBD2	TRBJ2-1	TGTGCCAGCAGCCCTGGACTAGCGGGATATGAGCAGTTCTTC	CASSPGLAGYEQFF
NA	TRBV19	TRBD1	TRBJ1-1	TGTGCCAGTACCAGGGGGCGCAATATGATCACTTTCTTT	CASTRGRNMITFF
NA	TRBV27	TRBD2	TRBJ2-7	TGTGCCAGCAGTTTAGTTGCGGGAGCGGGGTACGAGCAGTACTTC	CASSLVAGAGYEQYF
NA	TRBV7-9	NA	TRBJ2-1	TGTGCCAGCAGCTTATCCCTAGAGGAGCAGTTCTTC	CASSLSLEEQFF
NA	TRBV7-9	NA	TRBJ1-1	TGTGCCAGCAGCTCACCGAAGGCGAGGACTGAAGCTTTCTTT	CASSSPKARTEAFF
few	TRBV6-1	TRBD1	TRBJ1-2	TGTGCCAGCAGTGTAATAGGGGGCCTCTATGGCTACACCTTC	CASSVIGGLYGYTF
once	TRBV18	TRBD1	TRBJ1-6	TGTGCCAGCTCGAGGGCCGCCATCCAGGGGGAGAGGTCACCCCTCCACTTT	CASSRAAIQGERSPLHF